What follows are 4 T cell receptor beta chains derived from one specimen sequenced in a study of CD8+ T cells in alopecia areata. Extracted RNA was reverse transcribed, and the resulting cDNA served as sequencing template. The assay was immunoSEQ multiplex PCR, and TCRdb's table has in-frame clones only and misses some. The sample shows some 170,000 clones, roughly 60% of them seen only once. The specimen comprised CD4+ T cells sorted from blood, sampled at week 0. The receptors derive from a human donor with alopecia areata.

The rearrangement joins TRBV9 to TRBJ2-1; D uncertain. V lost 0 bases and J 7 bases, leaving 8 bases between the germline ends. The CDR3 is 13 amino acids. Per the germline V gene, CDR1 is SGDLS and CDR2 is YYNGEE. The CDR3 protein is CASSVAYGNEQFF. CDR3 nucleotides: TGTGCCAGCAGCGTAGCGTACGGTAATGAGCAGTTCTTC.

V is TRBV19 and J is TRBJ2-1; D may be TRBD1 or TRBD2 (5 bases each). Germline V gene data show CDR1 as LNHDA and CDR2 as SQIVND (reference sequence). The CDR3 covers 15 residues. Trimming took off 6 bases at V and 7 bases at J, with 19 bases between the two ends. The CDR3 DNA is TGTGCCAGTAGGCCCTTGGCTTGGGGGTGGAATGAGCAGTTCTTC. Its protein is CASRPLAWGWNEQFF.

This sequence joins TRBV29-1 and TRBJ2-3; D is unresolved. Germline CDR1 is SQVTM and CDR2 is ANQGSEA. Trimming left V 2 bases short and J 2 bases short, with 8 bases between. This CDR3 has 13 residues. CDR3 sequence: CSVERTNTDTQYF. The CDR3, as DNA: TGCAGCGTTGAAAGGACGAACACAGATACGCAGTATTTT.

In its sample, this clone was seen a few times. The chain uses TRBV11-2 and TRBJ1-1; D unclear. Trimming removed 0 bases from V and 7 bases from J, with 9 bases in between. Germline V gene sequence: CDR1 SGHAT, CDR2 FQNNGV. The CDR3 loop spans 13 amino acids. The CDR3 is CASSLERRREAFF. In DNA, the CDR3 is TGTGCCAGCAGCTTAGAGCGCCGACGTGAAGCTTTCTTT. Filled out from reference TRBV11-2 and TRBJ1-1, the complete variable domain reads EAGVAQSPRYKIIEKRQSVAFWCNPISGHATLYWYQQILGQGPKLLIQFQNNGVVDDSQLPKDRFSAERLKGVDSTLKIQPAKLEDSAVYLCASSLERRREAFFGQGTRLTVV.